The T cell receptor beta chain under discussion was sequenced for a study of shared clonotypes between healthy human individuals. Naive CD8 cells were CD45RO-negative, positively selected for CCR7, excluding terminally differentiated effector memory CD45RA+ cells. Nashville, Tennessee was home to all donors, who were Caucasian adults. Points from the study as a whole: Represented genetic and exposure-history diversity was restricted by having few donors.

Germline CDR1 reads WNHNN; CDR2 reads SYGVQD (reference sequence). The CDR3 totals 9 residues. Regarding this clone: Its specificity is not known.

Generated by immunoSEQ multiplex PCR, the TCRdb table keeps only in-frame clones and is missing some. This sample yields 1.5 million to 2.5 million clones, of which about 95% are seen a single time; 1% to 1.5% belongs to the top ten. The source of this sequence is a man between 18 and 35 years old in good health. Sequencing input: naive CD8+ T cells sorted from blood. The chain couples TRBV10-1 to TRBJ2-1; D is ambiguous. The CDR3 region has the DNA TGCGCAGAATCCAATGAGCAGTTCTTC. Its protein is CAESNEQFF.